This TCR beta chain was obtained from a study of blood T cells in healthy people across ages (dated by TCRdb to between 2015 and 2017). Concerning the study at large: In model experiments, template switching captured about one uniquely barcoded TCR beta cDNA molecule for every two T cells. Using deep sequencing normalized with unique cDNA molecular identifiers, the study measured how TCR beta repertoire diversity changes with age. Four age groups were formed from the donors: young (average 16 years), middle-aged (just under 40), aged (about 62) and long-lived (less than 85). To avoid experimental bias, donors of different ages were spread randomly across the sequencing lanes. For two donors (one aged 18 to 29 and one aged 80 or older), the study analyzed two additional independent replicas of 1 million unique cDNA reads from the same blood draw. Overall study results and their limits: There was a strong correlation between observed TCR beta diversity and the percentage of naive T cells measured by flow cytometry. Donor CMV infection status was unknown, potentially confounding age-related changes in expanded clonotypes. Since profiling was done on bulk unsorted PBMCs, naive and antigen-experienced compartments could not be conclusively compared. Compared with the aged group, the long-lived group had more naive CD4+ T cells, fewer expanded clones and increased TCR diversity, a pattern suggesting age selection. Observed TCR beta diversity per million T cells fell roughly linearly with age, and a significant reduction was already apparent by age roughly 40. Estimates of total diversity from one million sequenced T cells were regarded as lower bounds and underestimates.

The CDR3 has 15 amino acids, counting the end cysteine and phenylalanine. The retained sequence is limited to the CDR3, 45 bases, with the frame set at the first base. Trimming accounts for 5 bases at V and 5 bases at J, while the number of junction bases matched to no gene is 14. The germline V gene (reference sequence) sets CDR1 to DFQATT and CDR2 to SNEGSKA. This clonotype was recorded once. Its target antigen remains unknown. The sample holds no much larger clone one base away, and base qualities are not on file. One read amounts to weak evidence. The donors were under 40 Caucasian individuals from Russia, aged about 6 to 95 years, who were systemically healthy. Each donor gave around 9.9 milliliters of peripheral blood, collected into EDTA-treated Vacutainer tubes. Ficoll-Paque density-gradient centrifugation was used to isolate PBMCs, with at least 7 million per sample. Total RNA was extracted from PBMCs with Trizol reagent, with at least 6 micrograms obtained per sample. For every donor, flow cytometry on a PBMC aliquot measured the percentage of naive CD45RAhigh/CD27high T cells.

Receptor amplification or capture employed 5' RACE. Sequencing relied on an Illumina HiSeq 2500. A second about 7 to 12 cycle PCR used a sample-barcoded 5' primer and a J-beta primer mix. A template-switch 5' adaptor carrying 12 random nucleotides introduced a unique molecular identifier onto each TCR beta cDNA molecule. Each sample yielded at least 3 million CDR3-containing paired-end reads. The Mint cDNA synthesis kit, primed by a TRBC-specific oligonucleotide, was used to synthesize first-strand cDNA from all RNA. Following uracil-DNA glycosylase treatment, a first 18-cycle PCR with universal primers M1SS and BC2_uni_R was performed on all cDNA. On the authors' methods: For normalization, 1 million high-quality reads, each with a distinct molecular identifier, were randomly selected from each sample. Instead of being binned into consensus sequences, reads that shared molecular identifiers were thrown out. CDR3 identification, clonotype clustering and error correction used MiTCR with a Q25 quality threshold and the strictest error-elimination algorithm. Lower-bound total TCR beta diversity was estimated with a nonparametric unseen species model using Euler transformation. TCRdb cleaned the public reads at Q25 with fastp, built clones with MiXCR and kept in-frame beta chains. Each CDR3 protein appears once, grouped with its most common genes and DNA. These V and J calls originate from TCRdb's pipeline instead of the authors' own analysis. The sample data list hundreds of thousands of distinct CDR3 sequences, and approximately 52% of these were observed just once. Jointly, the top ten make up roughly 13% of the sample.

Sequencing was performed on blood. The source of this sequence is a woman aged 80 or over in good health. This chain joins TRBV20-1 to TRBJ2-5; a stretch of 7 junction bases matches TRBD1. The CDR3 sequence is CSALPGQIPEETQYF. The sequenced DNA: TGCAGTGCTCTCCCGGGACAGATTCCCGAGGAGACCCAGTACTTC.